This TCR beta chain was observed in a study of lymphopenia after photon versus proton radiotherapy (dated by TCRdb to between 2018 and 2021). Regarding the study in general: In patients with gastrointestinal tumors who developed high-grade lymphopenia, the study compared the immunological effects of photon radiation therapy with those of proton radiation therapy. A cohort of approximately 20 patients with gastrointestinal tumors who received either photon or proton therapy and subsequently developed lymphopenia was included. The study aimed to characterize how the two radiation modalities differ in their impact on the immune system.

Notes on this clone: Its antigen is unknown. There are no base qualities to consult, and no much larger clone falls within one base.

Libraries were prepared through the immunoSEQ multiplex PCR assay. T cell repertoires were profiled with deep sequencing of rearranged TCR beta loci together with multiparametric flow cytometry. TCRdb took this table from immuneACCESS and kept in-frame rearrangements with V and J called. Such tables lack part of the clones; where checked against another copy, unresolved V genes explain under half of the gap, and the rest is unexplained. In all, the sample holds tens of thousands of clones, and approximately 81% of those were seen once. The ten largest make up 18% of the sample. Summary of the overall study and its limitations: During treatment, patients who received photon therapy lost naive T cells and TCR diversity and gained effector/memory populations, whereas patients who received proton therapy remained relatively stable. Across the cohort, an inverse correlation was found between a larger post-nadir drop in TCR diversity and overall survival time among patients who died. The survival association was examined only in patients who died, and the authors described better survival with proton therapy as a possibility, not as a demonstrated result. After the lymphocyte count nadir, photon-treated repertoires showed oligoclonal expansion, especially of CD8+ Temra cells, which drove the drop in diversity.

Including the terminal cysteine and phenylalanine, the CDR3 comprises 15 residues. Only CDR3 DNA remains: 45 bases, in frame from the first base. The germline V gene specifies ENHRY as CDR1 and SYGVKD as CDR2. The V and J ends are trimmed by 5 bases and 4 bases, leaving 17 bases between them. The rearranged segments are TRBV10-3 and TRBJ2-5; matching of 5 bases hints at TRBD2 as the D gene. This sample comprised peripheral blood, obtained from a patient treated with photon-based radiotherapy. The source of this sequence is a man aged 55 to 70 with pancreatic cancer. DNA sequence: TGTGCCATCAGTATGGCCGGGGATGGCGGAGAGACCCAGTACTTC. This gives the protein CAISMAGDGGETQYF.